This passage covers 3 T cell receptor beta chains from one sample sequenced in a study of blood T cell repertoires in COVID-19. Some clones are missing from TCRdb's copy, which holds only in-frame ones; the method was immunoSEQ multiplex PCR. This sample has under 130,000 clones, with under 75% found just once. Material: peripheral blood. These receptors were obtained from a man older than 75 with acute or convalescent COVID-19.

The chain is built from TRBV5-6 and TRBJ1-6, with unresolved D. V was clipped by 0 bases and J by 5 bases, with 6 bases between them. The germline V gene encodes CDR1 SGHDT and CDR2 YYEEEE. The CDR3 loop spans 14 amino acids. CDR3 nucleotide sequence: TGTGCCAGCAGCTTGGGCAGGAATAATTCACCCCTCCACTTT. Translation gives CASSLGRNNSPLHF.

The chain uses TRBV7-2 and TRBJ2-7; TRBD1 matches at 9 bases. The CDR3 covers 13 residues. CDR1 and CDR2 from the germline V gene are SGHTA and FQGNSA. The trim removed 4 bases at V and 6 bases at J, leaving 4 bases unmatched. The CDR3 DNA reads as TGTGCCAGCAGCTCACAACAGGGGGCCGAGCAGTACTTC. It encodes CASSSQQGAEQYF.

The J gene is TRBJ2-7, the V gene TRBV3-1 (or the pseudogene TRBV3-2); perhaps TRBD2 as D (5 bases). V lost 4 bases, J lost 6 bases, and 13 bases lay in between. CDR1 is LGHDT and CDR2 is YNNKEL in the germline V gene (reference sequence). The CDR3 runs to 13 residues. The CDR3 DNA reads as TGTGCCAGCAGCCTTCCGGGAACCAGCGAGCAGTACTTC. Its translation: CASSLPGTSEQYF.